This entry is about one T cell receptor (beta chain). The data were taken from a study of T cell clonotyping in hematopoietic cell transplantation. V dropped 3 bases and J dropped 6; count of bases not matched to a gene: 7. The CDR3 contains 15 residues. From germline, CDR1 is MNHNS and CDR2 SASEGT. Only in-frame clones appear in the TCRdb table, and some are missing; sequencing was by immunoSEQ multiplex PCR. The repertoire has roughly 13,000 clones, about 70% of them found once; the top ten carry 14% to 15%. The chain combines TRBV6-1 with TRBJ2-3; TRBD1 agrees at 9 bases. This sequence was found in a male patient aged 60-69 years who had an allogeneic stem cell transplant from an unrelated donor, so the T cells may come from the graft donor. Some clones in this sample may be carry-over from other donors' samples. This material consisted of peripheral blood mononuclear cells, taken 180 days after allogeneic stem cell transplant. CDR3 coding DNA: TGTGCCAGCAGTGAGGTAACAGGGGGCTCTGATACGCAGTATTTT. It is translated as CASSEVTGGSDTQYF.